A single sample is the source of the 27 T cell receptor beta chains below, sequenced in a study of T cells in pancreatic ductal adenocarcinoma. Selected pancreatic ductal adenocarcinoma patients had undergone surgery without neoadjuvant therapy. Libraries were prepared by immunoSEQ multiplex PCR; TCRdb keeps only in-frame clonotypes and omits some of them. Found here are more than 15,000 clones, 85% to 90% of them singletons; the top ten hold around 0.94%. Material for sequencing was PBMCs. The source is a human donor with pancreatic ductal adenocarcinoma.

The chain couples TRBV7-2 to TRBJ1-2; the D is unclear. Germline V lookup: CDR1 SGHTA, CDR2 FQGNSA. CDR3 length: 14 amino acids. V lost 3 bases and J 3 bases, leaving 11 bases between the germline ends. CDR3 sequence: CASSLPGEHYGYTF. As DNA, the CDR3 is TGTGCCAGCAGCTTGCCGGGAGAGCACTATGGCTACACCTTC.

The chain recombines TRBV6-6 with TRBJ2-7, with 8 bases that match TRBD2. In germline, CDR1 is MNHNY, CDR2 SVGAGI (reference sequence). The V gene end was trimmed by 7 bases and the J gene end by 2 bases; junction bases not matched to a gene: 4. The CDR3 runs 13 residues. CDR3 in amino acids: CASTRGGAYEQYF. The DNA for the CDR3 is TGTGCCAGCACCCGGGGGGGTGCCTACGAGCAGTACTTC.

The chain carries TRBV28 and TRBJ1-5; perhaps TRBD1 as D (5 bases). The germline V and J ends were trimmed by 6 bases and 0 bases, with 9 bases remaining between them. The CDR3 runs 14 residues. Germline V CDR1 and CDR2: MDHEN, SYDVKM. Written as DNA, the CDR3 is TGTGCCAGCAGGGACACCCTTAGCAATCAGCCCCAGCATTTT. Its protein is CASRDTLSNQPQHF.

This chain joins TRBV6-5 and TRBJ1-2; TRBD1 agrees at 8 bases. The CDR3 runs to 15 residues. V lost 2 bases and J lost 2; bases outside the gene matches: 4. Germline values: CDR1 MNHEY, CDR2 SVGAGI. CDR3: CASSYRTGPNYGYTF. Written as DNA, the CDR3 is TGTGCCAGCAGTTACCGGACAGGGCCCAACTATGGCTACACCTTC.

CDR3 DNA sequence: TGTGCCAGCAGTGACGCCACTATACGCTACACCTTC. It specifies CASSDATIRYTF. The J gene is TRBJ1-2, the V gene TRBV6-1; D is ambiguous. The ends were cut back, 3 bases at V and 9 bases at J, with 11 bases in the middle. Per germline, CDR1 MNHNS and CDR2 SASEGT. The CDR3 runs to 12 residues.

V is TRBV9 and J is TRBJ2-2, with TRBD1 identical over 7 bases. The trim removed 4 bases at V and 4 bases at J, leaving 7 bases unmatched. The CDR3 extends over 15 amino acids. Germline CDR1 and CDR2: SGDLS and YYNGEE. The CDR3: CASSTRQGGTGELFF. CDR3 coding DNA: TGTGCCAGCAGCACCCGACAGGGTGGCACCGGGGAGCTGTTTTTT.

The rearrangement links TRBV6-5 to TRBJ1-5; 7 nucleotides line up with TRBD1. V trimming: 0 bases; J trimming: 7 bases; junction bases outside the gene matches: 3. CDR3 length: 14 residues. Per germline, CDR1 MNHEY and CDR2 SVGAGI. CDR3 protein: CASSYSGGRQPQHF. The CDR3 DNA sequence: TGTGCCAGCAGTTACTCAGGGGGCCGGCAGCCCCAGCATTTT.

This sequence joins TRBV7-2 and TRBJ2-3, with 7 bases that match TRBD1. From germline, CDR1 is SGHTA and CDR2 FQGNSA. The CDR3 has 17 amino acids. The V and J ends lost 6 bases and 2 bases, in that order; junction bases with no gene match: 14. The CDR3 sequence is CASSQEIGTAITDTQYF. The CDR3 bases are TGTGCCAGCAGTCAAGAAATCGGGACAGCAATCACAGATACGCAGTATTTT.

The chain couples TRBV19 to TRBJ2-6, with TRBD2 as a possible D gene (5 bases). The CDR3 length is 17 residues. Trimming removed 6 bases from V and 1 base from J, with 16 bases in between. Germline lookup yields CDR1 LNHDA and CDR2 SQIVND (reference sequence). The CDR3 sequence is CASSLDPGWSGANVLTF. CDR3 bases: TGTGCCAGTAGCCTAGATCCGGGGTGGTCTGGGGCCAACGTCCTGACTTTC.

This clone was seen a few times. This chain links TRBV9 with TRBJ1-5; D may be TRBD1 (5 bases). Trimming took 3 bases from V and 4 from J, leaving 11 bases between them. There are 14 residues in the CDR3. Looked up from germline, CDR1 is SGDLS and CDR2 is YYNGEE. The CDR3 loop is CASSGGAPNQPQHF. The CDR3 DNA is TGTGCCAGCAGCGGCGGGGCCCCAAATCAGCCCCAGCATTTT.

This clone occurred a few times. CDR3 amino acids: CATSRDLEVSSRAYGYTF. In DNA form, the CDR3 reads TGTGCCACCAGCAGAGATCTTGAGGTCAGCTCCCGAGCCTATGGCTACACCTTC. The chain is built from TRBV15 and TRBJ1-2; D remains unclear. The CDR3 is made up of 18 amino acids. The V gene lost 0 bases and the J gene lost 4 bases, with 21 bases spanning the gap. CDR1 is LNHNV and CDR2 is YYDKDF in the germline V gene (reference sequence).

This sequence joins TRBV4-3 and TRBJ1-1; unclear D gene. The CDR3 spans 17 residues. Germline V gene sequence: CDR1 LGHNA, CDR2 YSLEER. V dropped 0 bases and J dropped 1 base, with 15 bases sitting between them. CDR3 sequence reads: CASSQDPESEGNTEAFF. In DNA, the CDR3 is TGCGCCAGCAGCCAAGATCCGGAGTCAGAGGGGAACACTGAAGCTTTCTTT.

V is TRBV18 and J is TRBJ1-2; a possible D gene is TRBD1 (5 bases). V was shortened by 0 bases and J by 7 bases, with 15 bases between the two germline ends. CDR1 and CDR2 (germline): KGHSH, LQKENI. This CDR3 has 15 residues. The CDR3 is CASSPPGREGAGYTF. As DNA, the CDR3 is TGTGCCAGCTCACCACCGGGCAGGGAAGGCGCTGGCTACACCTTC.

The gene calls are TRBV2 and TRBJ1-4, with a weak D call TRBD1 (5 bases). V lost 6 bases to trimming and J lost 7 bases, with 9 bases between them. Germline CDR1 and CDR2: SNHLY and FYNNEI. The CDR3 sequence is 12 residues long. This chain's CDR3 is CASRDRGEKLFF. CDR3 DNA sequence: TGTGCCAGCAGAGACAGAGGTGAAAAACTGTTTTTT.

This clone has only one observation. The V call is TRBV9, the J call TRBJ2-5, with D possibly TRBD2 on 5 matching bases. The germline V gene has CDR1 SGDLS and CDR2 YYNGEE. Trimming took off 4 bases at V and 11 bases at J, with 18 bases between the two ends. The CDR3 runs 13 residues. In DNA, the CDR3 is TGTGCCAGCAGCTCCCGGGCAGATGGGGAGCAGTACTTC. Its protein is CASSSRADGEQYF.

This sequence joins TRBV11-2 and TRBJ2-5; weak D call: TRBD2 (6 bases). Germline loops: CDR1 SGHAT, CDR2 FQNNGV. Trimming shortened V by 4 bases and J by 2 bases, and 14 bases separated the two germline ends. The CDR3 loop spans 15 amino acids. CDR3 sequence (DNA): TGTGCCAGCAGCTCCACTCCCGGGGGTCAAGAGACCCAGTACTTC. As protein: CASSSTPGGQETQYF.

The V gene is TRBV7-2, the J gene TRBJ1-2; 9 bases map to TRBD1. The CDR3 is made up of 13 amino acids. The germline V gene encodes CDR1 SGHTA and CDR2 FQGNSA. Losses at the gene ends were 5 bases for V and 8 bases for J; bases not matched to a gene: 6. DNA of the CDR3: TGTGCCAGCAGCCTAGGGGACAGGGAGGGCTACACCTTC. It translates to CASSLGDREGYTF.

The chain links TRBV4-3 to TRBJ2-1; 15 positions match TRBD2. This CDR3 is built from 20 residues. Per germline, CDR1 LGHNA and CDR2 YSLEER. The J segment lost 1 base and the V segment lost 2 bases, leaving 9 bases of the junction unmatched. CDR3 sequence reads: CASSQRLKGLAGGSYNEQFF. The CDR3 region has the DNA TGCGCCAGCAGCCAAAGACTAAAGGGACTAGCGGGGGGATCCTACAATGAGCAGTTCTTC.

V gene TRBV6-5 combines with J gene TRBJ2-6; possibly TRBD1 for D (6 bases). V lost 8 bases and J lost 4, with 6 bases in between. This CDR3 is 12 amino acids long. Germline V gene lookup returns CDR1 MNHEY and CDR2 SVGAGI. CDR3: CASQGGANVLTF. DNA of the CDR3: TGTGCCAGCCAGGGGGGGGCCAACGTCCTGACTTTC.

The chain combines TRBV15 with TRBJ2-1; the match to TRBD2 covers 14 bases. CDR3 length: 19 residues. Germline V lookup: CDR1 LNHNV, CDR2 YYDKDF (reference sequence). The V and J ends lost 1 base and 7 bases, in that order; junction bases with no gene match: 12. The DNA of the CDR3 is TGTGCCACCAGCAGAGCGCGACAGGGGGGGACTAGCGGGGGAAATGAGCAGTTCTTC. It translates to CATSRARQGGTSGGNEQFF. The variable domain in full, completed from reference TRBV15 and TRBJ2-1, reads DAMVIQNPRYQVTQFGKPVTLSCSQTLNHNVMYWYQQKSSQAPKLLFHYYDKDFNNEADTPDNFQSRRPNTSFCFLDIRSPGLGDTAMYLCATSRARQGGTSGGNEQFFGPGTRLTVL.

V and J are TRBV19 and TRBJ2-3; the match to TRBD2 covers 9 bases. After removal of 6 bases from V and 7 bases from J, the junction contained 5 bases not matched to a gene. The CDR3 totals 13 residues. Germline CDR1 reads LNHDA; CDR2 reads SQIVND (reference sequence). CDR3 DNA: TGTGCCAGTAGAGGCGGGGGGGCCCATACGCAGTATTTT. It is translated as CASRGGGAHTQYF.

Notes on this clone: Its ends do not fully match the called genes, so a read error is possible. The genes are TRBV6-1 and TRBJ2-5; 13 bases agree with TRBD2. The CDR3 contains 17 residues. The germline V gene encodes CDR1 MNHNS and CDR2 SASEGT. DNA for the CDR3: TGTGCCATCAGTGAAGGGACTAGCGGGGTAGGGTCCGAGACCCAGTACTTC. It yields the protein CAISEGTSGVGSETQYF.

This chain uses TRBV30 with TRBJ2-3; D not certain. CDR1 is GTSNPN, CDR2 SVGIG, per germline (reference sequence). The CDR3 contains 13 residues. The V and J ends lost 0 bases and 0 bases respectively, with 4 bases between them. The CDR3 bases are TGTGCCTGGAGTGTCCCTAGCACAGATACGCAGTATTTT. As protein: CAWSVPSTDTQYF.

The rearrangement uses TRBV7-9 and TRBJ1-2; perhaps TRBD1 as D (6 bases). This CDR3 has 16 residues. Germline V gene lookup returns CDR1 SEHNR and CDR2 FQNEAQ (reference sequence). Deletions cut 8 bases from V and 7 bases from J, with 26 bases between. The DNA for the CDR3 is TGTGCCAGCCGAAGCACTGGGACGGGACACGGTGGTGGCTACACCTTC. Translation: CASRSTGTGHGGGYTF. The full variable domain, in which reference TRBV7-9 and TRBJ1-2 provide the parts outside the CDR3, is DTGVSQNPRHKITKRGQNVTFRCDPISEHNRLYWYRQTLGQGPEFLTYFQNEAQLEKSRLLSDRFSAERPKGSFSTLEIQRTEQGDSAMYLCASRSTGTGHGGGYTFGSGTRLTVV.

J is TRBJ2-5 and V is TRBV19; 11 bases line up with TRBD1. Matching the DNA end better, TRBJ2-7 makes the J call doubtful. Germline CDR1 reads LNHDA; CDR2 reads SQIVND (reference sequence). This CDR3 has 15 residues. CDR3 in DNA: TGTGCCAGTAGTTTCCCCGGGACAGGGGGATACGAGCAGTACTTC. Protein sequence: CASSFPGTGGYEQYF.

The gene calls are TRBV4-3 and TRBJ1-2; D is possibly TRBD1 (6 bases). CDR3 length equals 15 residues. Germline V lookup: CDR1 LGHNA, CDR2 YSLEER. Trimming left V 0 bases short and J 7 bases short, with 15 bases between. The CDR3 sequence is CASSQESTGLSGYTF. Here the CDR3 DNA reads TGCGCCAGCAGCCAAGAGTCAACAGGGTTATCTGGCTACACCTTC.

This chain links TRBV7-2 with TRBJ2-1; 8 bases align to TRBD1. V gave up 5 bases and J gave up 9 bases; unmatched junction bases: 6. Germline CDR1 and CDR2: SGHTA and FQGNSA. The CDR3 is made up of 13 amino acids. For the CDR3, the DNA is TGTGCCAGCAGCCCAGACAGGGGAATTGAGCAGTTCTTC. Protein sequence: CASSPDRGIEQFF.